The 27 T cell receptor beta chains below come from one sample, sequenced in a study of early stage breast cancer tumors. Clones were sequenced by immunoSEQ multiplex PCR, and TCRdb holds only the in-frame ones, with some missing. The sample lists 25,000 to 35,000 clones, 80% seen once, with approximately 11% in the top ten. Sequencing was done on a sample of blood. These receptors were collected from a person aged 60 to 70 with breast cancer.

The chain links TRBV7-2 to TRBJ2-2; 8 bases are shared with TRBD2. CDR1 and CDR2 (germline): SGHTA, FQGNSA. V lost 3 bases, J lost 3 bases, and 6 bases stayed unmatched. There are 16 residues in the CDR3. CDR3 amino acids: CASSFNPGGDTGELFF. CDR3 nucleotides: TGTGCCAGCAGCTTTAATCCCGGGGGGGACACCGGGGAGCTGTTTTTT.

This clone was picked up one time. The V gene is TRBV29-1, the J gene TRBJ1-1; the D is unclear. Trimming took off 4 bases at V and 3 bases at J, with 9 bases between the two ends. The CDR3 extends over 12 amino acids. CDR1 SQVTM and CDR2 ANQGSEA come from the germline V gene. The DNA of the CDR3 is TGCAGCGTTGGGGAGGGCGACACTGAAGCTTTCTTT. This gives the protein CSVGEGDTEAFF. Together with reference TRBV29-1 and TRBJ1-1, the CDR3 gives the full variable domain: SAVISQKPSRDICQRGTSLTIQCQVDSQVTMMFWYRQQPGQSLTLIATANQGSEATYESGFVIDKFPISRPNLTFSTLTVSNMSPEDSSIYLCSVGEGDTEAFFGQGTRLTVV.

The chain joins TRBV27 to TRBJ2-5; 15 bases are shared with TRBD2. CDR1 and CDR2 from the germline V gene are MNHEY and SMNVEV (reference sequence). Trimming took 2 bases from V and 2 from J; bases not matched to a gene: 6. The CDR3 extends over 18 amino acids. In DNA form, the CDR3 reads TGTGCCAGCAGTTTAAGGACTAGCGGGAGGGTGTGGCAAGAGACCCAGTACTTC. It codes for CASSLRTSGRVWQETQYF.

The V and J genes are TRBV30 and TRBJ1-4; D might be TRBD1 (5 bases). Deletions cut 0 bases from V and 5 bases from J, with 10 bases between. Germline loops: CDR1 GTSNPN, CDR2 SVGIG (reference sequence). CDR3 size: 14 residues. DNA of the CDR3: TGTGCCTGGAGTGTTAGGGGCCTGAATGAAAAACTGTTTTTT. Protein: CAWSVRGLNEKLFF.

This clone has more than one count but fewer than ten. The rearrangement links TRBV18 to TRBJ1-2; 7 positions match TRBD1. Losses at the gene ends were 4 bases for V and 7 bases for J; bases not matched to a gene: 3. The CDR3 loop spans 12 amino acids. The germline V gene encodes CDR1 KGHSH and CDR2 LQKENI. CDR3 nucleotide sequence: TGTGCCAGCTCACGGGACAGCCCTGGCTACACCTTC. Amino acids: CASSRDSPGYTF.

This clone was observed a few times. The rearrangement joins TRBV27 to TRBJ2-7; D remains ambiguous. There are 13 residues in the CDR3. Germline lookup yields CDR1 MNHEY and CDR2 SMNVEV (reference sequence). V lost 8 bases and J 2 bases, leaving 13 bases between the germline ends. CDR3 nucleotide sequence: TGTGCCAGCGGTAGGCAGGCTACCTACGAGCAGTACTTC. Encoded protein: CASGRQATYEQYF.

This chain connects TRBV19 to TRBJ1-5, with TRBD1 matching 12 bases. V trimming: 7 bases; J trimming: 2 bases; junction bases outside the gene matches: 15. Germline V gene lookup returns CDR1 LNHDA and CDR2 SQIVND (reference sequence). The CDR3 totals 19 residues. The CDR3 region is CASNRGSGQGAVGNQPQHF. CDR3 bases: TGTGCCAGTAATCGCGGGTCGGGACAGGGGGCCGTGGGCAATCAGCCCCAGCATTTT.

The V gene is TRBV6-5, the J gene TRBJ1-2; 8 bases line up with TRBD1. Looked up from germline, CDR1 is MNHEY and CDR2 is SVGAGI. The J segment lost 1 base and the V segment lost 6 bases, leaving 4 bases of the junction unmatched. The CDR3 loop spans 14 amino acids. CDR3 loop: CASRTGQDNYGYTF. CDR3 nucleotides: TGTGCCAGCAGAACGGGACAGGATAACTATGGCTACACCTTC.

This clone has a handful of counts. The V and J genes are TRBV11-2 and TRBJ1-1; D gene ambiguous. CDR1 and CDR2 (germline): SGHAT, FQNNGV. V was trimmed by 4 bases and J by 5 bases, leaving 14 bases between them. The CDR3 is made up of 14 amino acids. CDR3 nucleotides: TGTGCCAGCAGCTCTAGTGGCGGGAGAACTGAAGCTTTCTTT. Translation: CASSSSGGRTEAFF. Drawing the rest from reference TRBV11-2 and TRBJ1-1, the complete variable domain is EAGVAQSPRYKIIEKRQSVAFWCNPISGHATLYWYQQILGQGPKLLIQFQNNGVVDDSQLPKDRFSAERLKGVDSTLKIQPAKLEDSAVYLCASSSSGGRTEAFFGQGTRLTVV.

This clone came up once. The CDR3 DNA follows: TGTGCCAGCAGCTTAGGGAGTCTCTATGGCTACACCTTC. This translates into CASSLGSLYGYTF. The chain is built from TRBV11-3 and TRBJ1-2; D gene unclear. The V end lost 1 base, the J end lost 4 bases, and 7 bases lay between the germline ends. The CDR3 contains 13 residues. The germline V gene has CDR1 SGHNT and CDR2 YENEEA.

The CDR3 DNA is TGTGCCAGCAAATTAGACGGGAATCAGCCCCAGCATTTT. It specifies CASKLDGNQPQHF. The chain uses TRBV2 and TRBJ1-5; D gene unclear. Germline V gives CDR1 SNHLY, CDR2 FYNNEI. The CDR3 sequence is 13 residues long. Deletions cut 7 bases from V and 4 bases from J, with 11 bases between.

CDR3 residues: CASSQVPAGAYNEQFF. In DNA form, the CDR3 reads TGTGCCAGCAGCCAAGTACCTGCGGGAGCGTACAATGAGCAGTTCTTC. This chain uses TRBV4-2 with TRBJ2-1; 7 bases are a match to TRBD2. Losses at the gene ends were 1 base for V and 4 bases for J; bases not matched to a gene: 7. This CDR3 region has 16 residues. The V gene's germline CDR1 is LGHNA and CDR2 YNFKEQ.

The chain recombines TRBV19 with TRBJ1-5; maybe TRBD1 (5 bases). Germline V gives CDR1 LNHDA, CDR2 SQIVND (reference sequence). CDR3 size: 17 residues. With 6 bases removed from V and 3 bases from J, the gap between germline ends came to 21 bases. CDR3 bases: TGTGCCAGTAGCCCATTGGGGGGAAGAATCGACAATCAGCCCCAGCATTTT. It yields the protein CASSPLGGRIDNQPQHF.

The chain is built from TRBV6-6 and TRBJ2-7, with a tentative D call TRBD1 (6 bases). Germline V CDR1 and CDR2: MNHNY, SVGAGI (reference sequence). Trimming left V 2 bases short and J 2 bases short, with 16 bases between. The CDR3 spans 16 residues. CDR3 nucleotides: TGTGCCAGCAGTTACCCTTCACAGGGCCGCCCCTACGAGCAGTACTTC. Encoded protein: CASSYPSQGRPYEQYF.

The chain has TRBV5-1 and TRBJ2-7; TRBD1 matches at 8 bases. Trimming cost V 4 bases and J 5 bases; bases outside gene matches: 8. Germline V gene data show CDR1 as SGHRS and CDR2 as YFSETQ. This CDR3 contains 14 residues. CDR3 DNA: TGCGCCAGCAGCCCCGGACAGGGAAGCAACGAGCAGTACTTC. Translating it yields CASSPGQGSNEQYF.

This clone was seen just once. The chain employs TRBV7-9 and TRBJ1-5, with 10 bases that match TRBD1. The CDR3 has 14 amino acids. Trimming removed 6 bases from V and 6 bases from J; junction bases left unmatched: 5. Germline CDR1 and CDR2: SEHNR and FQNEAQ (reference sequence). CDR3 in amino acids: CASRGTGASQPQHF. The DNA of the CDR3 is TGTGCCAGCAGAGGGACAGGGGCCTCTCAGCCCCAGCATTTT.

This sequence joins TRBV5-1 and TRBJ1-1; D unclear. V lost 0 bases to trimming and J lost 3 bases, with 15 bases between them. From germline, CDR1 is SGHRS and CDR2 YFSETQ. CDR3 length equals 16 residues. The CDR3 protein is CASSLGLSTGDTEAFF. DNA of the CDR3: TGCGCCAGCAGCTTGGGCTTATCAACCGGGGACACTGAAGCTTTCTTT.

The chain links TRBV28 to TRBJ2-7; 7 nucleotides align to TRBD2. This CDR3 spans 14 amino acids. After removal of 7 bases from V and 4 bases from J, the junction contained 10 bases not matched to a gene. Germline lookup yields CDR1 MDHEN and CDR2 SYDVKM. The CDR3 sequence: CASNNGGGRYEQYF. In DNA form, the CDR3 reads TGTGCCAGCAACAACGGCGGGGGAAGGTACGAGCAGTACTTC.

The chain uses TRBV5-1 and TRBJ1-1; no clear D. CDR1 is SGHRS and CDR2 is YFSETQ in the germline V gene. V was clipped by 0 bases and J by 3 bases, with 3 bases between them. The CDR3 spans 12 residues. The CDR3 protein is CASSLADTEAFF. In DNA form, the CDR3 reads TGCGCCAGCAGCTTGGCCGACACTGAAGCTTTCTTT.

The chain is built from TRBV18 and TRBJ1-4, with a possible D match to TRBD1 (5 bases). The V end lost 2 bases, the J end lost 6 bases, and 13 bases lay between the germline ends. The CDR3 runs to 15 residues. Germline assignment: CDR1 KGHSH and CDR2 LQKENI. The CDR3 loop is CASSPKRGRDEKLFF. In DNA, the CDR3 is TGTGCCAGCTCACCAAAGCGCGGCAGGGATGAAAAACTGTTTTTT.

The chain couples TRBV4-1 to TRBJ2-1; 11 nucleotides match TRBD2. CDR3 length: 16 residues. J lost 8 bases, V lost 0 bases, and 6 bases had no gene match. Germline CDR1 reads MGHRA; CDR2 reads YSYEKL. CDR3 in amino acids: CASSQETSGISDEQFF. In DNA, the CDR3 is TGCGCCAGCAGCCAAGAGACTAGCGGGATATCTGATGAGCAGTTCTTC.

The chain employs TRBV9 and TRBJ1-2; unclear D gene. Germline CDR1 and CDR2: SGDLS and YYNGEE. The V gene lost 3 bases and the J gene lost 5 bases, with 8 bases spanning the gap. CDR3 length equals 12 residues. CDR3 DNA sequence: TGTGCCAGCAGCGCTGGAGTTTATGGCTACACCTTC. Its translation: CASSAGVYGYTF.

This clone appeared once. This chain's CDR3 is CSVGAGSSTDTQYF. For the CDR3, the DNA is TGCAGCGTGGGAGCGGGATCTAGCACAGATACGCAGTATTTT. The chain uses TRBV29-1 and TRBJ2-3; 7 bases match TRBD2. The CDR3 spans 14 residues. Germline V lookup: CDR1 SQVTM, CDR2 ANQGSEA. The junction had 6 bases not matched to a gene; V was cut back by 6 bases and J by 0 bases.

The chain carries TRBV9 and TRBJ2-1; the match to TRBD2 covers 8 bases. The CDR3 is 15 residues long. Germline V gene sequence: CDR1 SGDLS, CDR2 YYNGEE. J gave up 12 bases and V 4 bases, and 15 bases lay outside the gene matches. CDR3 region: CASSLPGTRATGQFF. The DNA of the CDR3 is TGTGCCAGCAGCCTTCCTGGGACTAGGGCTACTGGGCAGTTCTTC.

The chain links TRBV30 to TRBJ2-7; 14 nucleotides match TRBD2. The V and J ends lost 0 bases and 1 base, in that order; junction bases with no gene match: 8. CDR3 length equals 18 residues. Germline lookup yields CDR1 GTSNPN and CDR2 SVGIG (reference sequence). The CDR3 loop reads CAWSVFRTSGRRSYEQYF. In DNA form, the CDR3 reads TGTGCCTGGAGTGTATTCAGGACTAGCGGGAGGAGGTCCTACGAGCAGTACTTC.

This clone is a singleton in its sample. V is TRBV10-3 and J is TRBJ2-6; 7 bases map to TRBD2. Germline V gene lookup returns CDR1 ENHRY and CDR2 SYGVKD. The V and J ends lost 2 bases and 4 bases, in that order; junction bases with no gene match: 8. The CDR3 consists of 17 residues. In DNA form, the CDR3 reads TGTGCCATCAGTGAGGGCGGGAGCGTGGCCGGGGCCAACGTCCTGACTTTC. Protein: CAISEGGSVAGANVLTF.

CDR3 region: CASSLAETGEFEQYF. For the CDR3, the DNA is TGTGCCAGCAGCTTAGCTGAGACAGGGGAATTCGAGCAGTACTTC. This sequence joins TRBV7-8 and TRBJ2-7; 8 bases agree with TRBD1. The CDR3 covers 15 residues. Germline assignment: CDR1 SGHVS and CDR2 FQNEAQ. V dropped 0 bases and J dropped 6; count of bases not matched to a gene: 7.